A single T cell receptor (beta chain) is shown here with its context. This receptor's antigen is unknown. Within one base of it there is no much larger clone, and no base qualities were kept. The immunoSEQ Assay, which relies on bias-controlled multiplex PCR amplification of genomic DNA, was used to profile TCRbeta CDR3 regions. Processing in the source paper ran as follows. To quantify the absolute abundance of each unique TCRbeta CDR3 region, the sequences were collapsed and filtered. Differential abundance was tested with two models: a binomial (Fisher-equivalent) model and a beta-binomial model that adds time-dependent variance fitted from healthy donors. Clones with fewer than 5 combined templates were excluded, and clones with Benjamini-Hochberg FDR below 0.01 were called differentially abundant. Beta-binomial variance was modeled as a function of total template count across the two samples using the form v = (b*log(k)+a)^2. The table was pulled from immuneACCESS by TCRdb, which kept in-frame rearrangements only. Such tables lose some clones; where checked, under half of the loss comes from unresolved V genes, and the rest has no known cause. Clone size and the V and J calls come from that table; the DNA yielded D and trimming. The sample table lists about 52,000 clones, 82% of them with a count of one. The ten largest clones take up around 13% of the sample.

No immune events, such as infections, were documented for the healthy donors during the collection period. To calibrate time-dependent variance in a beta-binomial model of T-cell clone differential abundance, blood repertoires from healthy donors were used as a training cohort. The training cohort included approximately 10 healthy donors, of whom 3 were female and 7 were male. The donors were between roughly 25 and 70 years old, with an average age of approximately 46 years. Whole blood from each healthy donor was obtained from a commercial supplier and was collected at three time points roughly 14 days apart. For immunosequencing, genomic DNA was extracted from unsorted whole blood. The sample belongs to a study of identifying expanded T cells in peripheral blood (dated by TCRdb to about 2019). At the level of the whole study: Technical replicates were generated by sequencing separate aliquots of the same genomic DNA pool, with four replicates compared pairwise. General conclusions and limits of the study: The authors expected that biological variance in healthy repertoires might rise further over much longer intervals, such as months to years. Variance in clone template counts between roughly two-week samples significantly increased with total template count across all healthy donors. The binomial model flagged about 1.2 differentially abundant clones between technical replicates, compared with about 17 over approximately two weeks and 19 over about four weeks. The beta-binomial model significantly reduced the number of clones called differentially abundant and the false-positive rate across all healthy-donor time intervals.

V is reduced by 4 bases and J by 4 bases, leaving a spacing of 4 bases between them. There are 12 amino acids in the CDR3, from cysteine to phenylalanine inclusive. Only the CDR3 part of the read is kept: 36 bases, read in frame from the first base. CDR1 and CDR2 (LNHDA, SQIVND) derive from the germline V gene (reference sequence). The sequence links TRBV19 to TRBJ2-2; the D gene assignment is ambiguous. Material: blood. The sequence derives from a person aged 18-70 years in good health. The CDR3 loop reads CASSRGTGELFF. The DNA reads TGTGCCAGTAGTAGGGGCACCGGGGAGCTGTTTTTT. Reference TRBV19 and TRBJ2-2 genes cover what lies past the CDR3, so the full variable domain is DGGITQSPKYLFRKEGQNVTLSCEQNLNHDAMYWYRQDPGQGLRLIYYSQIVNDFQKGDIAEGYSVSREKKESFPLTVTSAQKNPTAFYLCASSRGTGELFFGEGSRLTVL.